This T cell receptor beta chain came from a study of T cell clonality in common variable immunodeficiency. Study-wide findings and caveats: T cell subpopulation sequencing would be needed to explain CVID clonality. Compared with controls, CVID subjects had fewer shared TCRbeta clones. Repertoire-complication correlations in CVID were limited by patient heterogeneity.

Clones were read by immunoSEQ multiplex PCR, and TCRdb kept only the in-frame ones, dropping some. This sample has tens of thousands of clones, each found more than once. Blood samples were heparinized, roughly 5 to 9 ml per donor. This clone was counted ten times or more. Antigen: not known. The read gets to within 3 residues of the CDR3 end, and the germline J gene fills in the rest. CDR1 is SGHRS and CDR2 is YFSETQ in the germline V gene. The CDR3 loop spans 16 amino acids. The junction had 3 bases not matched to a gene; V was cut back by 0 bases and J by 2 bases. The receptor's source is a person aged 18 to 70 in good health. The chain employs TRBV5-1 and TRBJ2-5; 11 bases are shared with TRBD2. Specimen: peripheral blood mononuclear cells. The CDR3: CASSLGPSGGQETQYF. The CDR3 bases that were read are TGCGCCAGCAGCTTGGGGCCTAGCGGGGGGCAAGAGACC.